Reported below is one T cell receptor (beta chain). Authors' data handling: By means of reference gene primer amplification, nucleated cell counts were estimated. Sequencing used immunoSEQ multiplex PCR; TCRdb keeps in-frame clones, though not all of them. V and J calls and clone size are copied from that table; D and trimming were computed from the DNA. Seen here are about 74,000 clones, around 90% observed once, and the top ten hold 1.5%. This sample stems from a study of blood T cell repertoires in COVID-19. Study context: The United States, Italy and Spain provided the acute and convalescent COVID-19 samples.

Germline lookup yields CDR1 SEHNR and CDR2 FQNEAQ (reference sequence). Trimming shortened V by 8 bases and J by 3 bases, and 18 bases separated the two germline ends. CDR3 length: 15 residues. The clonotype comes from a man between 45 and 60 years old with acute or convalescent COVID-19. The V and J genes are TRBV7-9 and TRBJ2-3; D perhaps matches TRBD2 (6 bases). Material for sequencing was peripheral blood. The CDR3 DNA reads as TGTGCCAGCGGCGGGATCCCATCGATGACAGATACGCAGTATTTT. The encoded protein is CASGGIPSMTDTQYF.